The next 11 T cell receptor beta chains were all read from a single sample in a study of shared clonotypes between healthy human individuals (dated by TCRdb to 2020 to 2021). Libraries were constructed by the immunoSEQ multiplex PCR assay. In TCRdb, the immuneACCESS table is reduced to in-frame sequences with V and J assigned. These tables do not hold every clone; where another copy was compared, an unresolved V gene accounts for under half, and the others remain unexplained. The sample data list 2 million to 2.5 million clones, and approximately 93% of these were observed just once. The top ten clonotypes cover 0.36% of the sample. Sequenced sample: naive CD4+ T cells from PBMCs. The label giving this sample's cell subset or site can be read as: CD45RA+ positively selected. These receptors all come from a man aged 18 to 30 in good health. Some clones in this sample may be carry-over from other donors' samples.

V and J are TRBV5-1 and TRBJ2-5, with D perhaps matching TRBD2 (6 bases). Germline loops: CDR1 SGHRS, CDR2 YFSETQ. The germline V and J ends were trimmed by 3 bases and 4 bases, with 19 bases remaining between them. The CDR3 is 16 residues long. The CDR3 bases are TGCGCCAGCAGCTGGGATGACCAGGGACTGGTAGAGACCCAGTACTTC. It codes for CASSWDDQGLVETQYF.

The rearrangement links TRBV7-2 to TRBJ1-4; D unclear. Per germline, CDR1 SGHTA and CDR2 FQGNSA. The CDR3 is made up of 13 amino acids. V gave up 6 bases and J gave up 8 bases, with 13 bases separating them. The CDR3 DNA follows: TGTGCCAGCAGACTGGACTGGGAGGAAAAACTGTTTTTT. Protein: CASRLDWEEKLFF.

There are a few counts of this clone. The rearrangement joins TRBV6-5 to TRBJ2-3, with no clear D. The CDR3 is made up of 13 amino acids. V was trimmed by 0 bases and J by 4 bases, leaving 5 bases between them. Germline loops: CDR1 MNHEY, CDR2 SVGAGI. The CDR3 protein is CASSYSVADTQYF. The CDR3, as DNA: TGTGCCAGCAGTTACTCGGTGGCAGATACGCAGTATTTT.

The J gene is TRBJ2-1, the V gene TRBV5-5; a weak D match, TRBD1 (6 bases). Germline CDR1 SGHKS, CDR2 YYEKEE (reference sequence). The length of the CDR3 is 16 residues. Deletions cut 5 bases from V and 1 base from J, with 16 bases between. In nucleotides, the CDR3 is TGTGCCAGCAGATACAACCCCGGGACATCCTACAATGAGCAGTTCTTC. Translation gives CASRYNPGTSYNEQFF. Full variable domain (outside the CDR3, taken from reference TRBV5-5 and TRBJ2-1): DAGVTQSPTHLIKTRGQQVTLRCSPISGHKSVSWYQQVLGQGPQFIFQYYEKEERGRGNFPDRFSARQFPNYSSELNVNALLLGDSALYLCASRYNPGTSYNEQFFGPGTRLTVL.

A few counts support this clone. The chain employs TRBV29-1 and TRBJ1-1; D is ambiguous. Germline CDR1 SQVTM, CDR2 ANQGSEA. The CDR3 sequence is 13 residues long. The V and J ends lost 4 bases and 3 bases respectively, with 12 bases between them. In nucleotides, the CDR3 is TGCAGCGTTGCTGGGGTTCTTCACACTGAAGCTTTCTTT. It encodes CSVAGVLHTEAFF.

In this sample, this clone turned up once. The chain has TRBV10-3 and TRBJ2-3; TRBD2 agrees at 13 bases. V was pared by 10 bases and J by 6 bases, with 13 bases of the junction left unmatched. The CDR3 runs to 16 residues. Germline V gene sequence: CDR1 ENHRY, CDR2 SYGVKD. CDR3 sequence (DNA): TGTGCCACCCTACAAACTAGCGGGAGGGCCGTGGATACGCAGTATTTT. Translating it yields CATLQTSGRAVDTQYF.

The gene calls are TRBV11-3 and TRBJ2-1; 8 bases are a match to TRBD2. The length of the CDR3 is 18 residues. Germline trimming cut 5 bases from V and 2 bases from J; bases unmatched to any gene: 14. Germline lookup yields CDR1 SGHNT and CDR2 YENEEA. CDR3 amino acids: CASSRLGASGFPYNEQFF. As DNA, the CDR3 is TGTGCCAGCAGCCGACTGGGGGCTAGCGGGTTTCCCTACAATGAGCAGTTCTTC. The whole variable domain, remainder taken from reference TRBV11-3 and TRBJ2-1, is EAGVVQSPRYKIIEKKQPVAFWCNPISGHNTLYWYLQNLGQGPELLIRYENEEAVDDSQLPKDRFSAERLKGVDSTLKIQPAELGDSAVYLCASSRLGASGFPYNEQFFGPGTRLTVL.

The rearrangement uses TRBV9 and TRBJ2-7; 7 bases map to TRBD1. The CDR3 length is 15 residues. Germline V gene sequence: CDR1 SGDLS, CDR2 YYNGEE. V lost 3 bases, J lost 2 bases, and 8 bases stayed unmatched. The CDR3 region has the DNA TGTGCCAGCAGCGCCGAGACAGGGACCACCTACGAGCAGTACTTC. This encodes CASSAETGTTYEQYF.

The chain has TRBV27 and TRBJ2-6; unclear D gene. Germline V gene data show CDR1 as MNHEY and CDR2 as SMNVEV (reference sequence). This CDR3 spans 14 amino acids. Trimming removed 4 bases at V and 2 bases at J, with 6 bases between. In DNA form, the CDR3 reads TGTGCCAGCAGTTCCTTAGCTGGGGCCAACGTCCTGACTTTC. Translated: CASSSLAGANVLTF.

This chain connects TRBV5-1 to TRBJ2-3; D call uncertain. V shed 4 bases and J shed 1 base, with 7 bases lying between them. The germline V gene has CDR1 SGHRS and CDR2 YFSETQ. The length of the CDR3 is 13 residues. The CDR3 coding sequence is TGCGCCAGCAGCCAAAGAGGCACAGATACGCAGTATTTT. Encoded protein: CASSQRGTDTQYF.

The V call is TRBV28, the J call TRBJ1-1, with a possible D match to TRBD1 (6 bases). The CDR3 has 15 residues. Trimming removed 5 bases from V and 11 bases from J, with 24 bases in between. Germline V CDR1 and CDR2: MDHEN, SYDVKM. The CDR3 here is CASSTRRGAGEKAFF. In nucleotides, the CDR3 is TGTGCCAGCAGTACCCGTAGGGGGGCCGGGGAGAAGGCTTTCTTT.